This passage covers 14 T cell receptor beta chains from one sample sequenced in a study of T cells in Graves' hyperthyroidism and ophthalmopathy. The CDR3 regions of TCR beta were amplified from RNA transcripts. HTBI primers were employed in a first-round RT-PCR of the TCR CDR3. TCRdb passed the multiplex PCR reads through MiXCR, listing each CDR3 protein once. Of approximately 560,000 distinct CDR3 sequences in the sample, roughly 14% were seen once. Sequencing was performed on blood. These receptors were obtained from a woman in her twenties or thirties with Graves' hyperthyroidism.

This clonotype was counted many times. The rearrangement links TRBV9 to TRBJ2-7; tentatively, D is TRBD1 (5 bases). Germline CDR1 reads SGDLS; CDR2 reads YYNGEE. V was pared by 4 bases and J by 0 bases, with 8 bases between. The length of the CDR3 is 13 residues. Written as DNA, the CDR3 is TGTGCCAGCAGCAAGGACATCTCCTACGAGCAGTACTTC. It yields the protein CASSKDISYEQYF.

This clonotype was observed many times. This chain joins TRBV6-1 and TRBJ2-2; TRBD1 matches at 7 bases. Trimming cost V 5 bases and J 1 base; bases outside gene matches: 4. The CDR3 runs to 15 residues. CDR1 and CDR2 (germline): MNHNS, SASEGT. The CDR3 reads CASSIRTGNTGELFF. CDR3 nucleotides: TGTGCCAGCAGTATCCGGACAGGGAACACCGGGGAGCTGTTTTTT.

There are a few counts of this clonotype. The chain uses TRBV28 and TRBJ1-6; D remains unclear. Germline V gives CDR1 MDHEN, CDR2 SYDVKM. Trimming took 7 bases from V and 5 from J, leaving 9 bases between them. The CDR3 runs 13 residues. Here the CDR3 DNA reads TGTGCCAGCACTCGGTCAGATAATTCACCCCTCCACTTT. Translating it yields CASTRSDNSPLHF.

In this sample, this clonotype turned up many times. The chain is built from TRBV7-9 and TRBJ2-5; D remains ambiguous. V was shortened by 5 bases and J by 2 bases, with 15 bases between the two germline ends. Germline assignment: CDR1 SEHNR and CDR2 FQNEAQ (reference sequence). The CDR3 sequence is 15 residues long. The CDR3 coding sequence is TGTGCCAGCAGCACCCTGGAGTCACAGCAAGAGACCCAGTACTTC. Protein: CASSTLESQQETQYF.

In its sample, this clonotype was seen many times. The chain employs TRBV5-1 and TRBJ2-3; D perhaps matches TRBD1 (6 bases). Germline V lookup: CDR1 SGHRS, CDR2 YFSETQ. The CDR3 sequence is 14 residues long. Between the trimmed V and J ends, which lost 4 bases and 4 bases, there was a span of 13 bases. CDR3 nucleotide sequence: TGCGCCAGCAGCAGAACAGGGTTTCCAGATACGCAGTATTTT. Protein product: CASSRTGFPDTQYF.

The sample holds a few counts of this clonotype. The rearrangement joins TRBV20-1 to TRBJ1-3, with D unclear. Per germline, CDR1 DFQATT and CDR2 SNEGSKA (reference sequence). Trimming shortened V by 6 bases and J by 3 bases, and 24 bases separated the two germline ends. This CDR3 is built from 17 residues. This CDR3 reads CSARESPLPGGGNTIYF. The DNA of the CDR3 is TGCAGTGCCCGCGAGTCCCCCCTCCCGGGAGGTGGAAACACCATATATTTT.

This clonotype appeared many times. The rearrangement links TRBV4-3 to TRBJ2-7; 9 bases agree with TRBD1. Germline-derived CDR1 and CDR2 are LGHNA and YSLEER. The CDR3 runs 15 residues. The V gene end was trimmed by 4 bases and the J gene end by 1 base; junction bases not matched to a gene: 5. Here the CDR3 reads CASSRGQGFSYEQYF. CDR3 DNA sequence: TGCGCCAGCAGCCGGGGACAGGGTTTTTCCTACGAGCAGTACTTC.

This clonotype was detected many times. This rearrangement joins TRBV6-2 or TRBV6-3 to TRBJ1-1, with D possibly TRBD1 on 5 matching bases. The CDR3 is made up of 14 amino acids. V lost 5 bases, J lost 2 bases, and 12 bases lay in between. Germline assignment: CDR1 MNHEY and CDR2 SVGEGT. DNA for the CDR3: TGTGCCAGCAGTAGGCGGACACGTAACACTGAAGCTTTCTTT. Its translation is CASSRRTRNTEAFF.

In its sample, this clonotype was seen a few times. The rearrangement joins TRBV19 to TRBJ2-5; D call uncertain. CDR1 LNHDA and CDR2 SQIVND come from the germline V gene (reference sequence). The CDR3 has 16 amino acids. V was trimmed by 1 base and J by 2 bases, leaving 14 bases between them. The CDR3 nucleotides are TGTGCCAGTAGTATAGGTCGGTGGCGAAAACAAGAGACCCAGTACTTC. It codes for CASSIGRWRKQETQYF.

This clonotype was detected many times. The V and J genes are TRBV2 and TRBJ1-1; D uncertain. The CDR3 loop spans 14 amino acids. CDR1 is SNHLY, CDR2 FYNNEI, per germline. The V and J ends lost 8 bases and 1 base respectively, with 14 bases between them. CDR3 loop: CASGVALSNTEAFF. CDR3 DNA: TGTGCCAGCGGTGTGGCCCTATCGAACACTGAAGCTTTCTTT.

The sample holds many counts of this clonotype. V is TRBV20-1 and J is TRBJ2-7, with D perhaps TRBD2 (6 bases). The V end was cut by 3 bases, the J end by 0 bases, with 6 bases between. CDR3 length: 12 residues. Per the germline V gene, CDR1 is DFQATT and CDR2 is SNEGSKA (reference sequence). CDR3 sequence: CSASGSSYEQYF. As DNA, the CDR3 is TGCAGTGCTAGCGGGAGCTCCTACGAGCAGTACTTC.

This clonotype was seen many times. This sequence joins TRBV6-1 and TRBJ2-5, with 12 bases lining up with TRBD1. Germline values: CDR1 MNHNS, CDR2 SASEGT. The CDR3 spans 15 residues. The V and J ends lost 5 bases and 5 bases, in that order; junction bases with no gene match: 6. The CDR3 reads CASSYGTGGFETQYF. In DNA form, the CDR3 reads TGTGCCAGCAGTTATGGGACAGGGGGCTTTGAGACCCAGTACTTC.

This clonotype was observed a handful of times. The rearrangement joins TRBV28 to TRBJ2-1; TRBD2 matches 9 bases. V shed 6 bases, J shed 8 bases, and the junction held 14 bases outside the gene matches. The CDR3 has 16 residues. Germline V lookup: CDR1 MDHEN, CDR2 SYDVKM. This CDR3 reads CASRALWLAGRDEQFF. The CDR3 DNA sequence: TGTGCCAGCAGGGCCCTTTGGCTAGCGGGGAGGGATGAGCAGTTCTTC.

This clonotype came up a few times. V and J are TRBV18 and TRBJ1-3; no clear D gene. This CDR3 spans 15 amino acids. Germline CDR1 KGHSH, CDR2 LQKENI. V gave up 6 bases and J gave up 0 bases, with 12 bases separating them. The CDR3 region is CASSPTESSGNTIYF. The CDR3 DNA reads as TGTGCCAGCTCCCCCACGGAGTCCTCTGGAAACACCATATATTTT. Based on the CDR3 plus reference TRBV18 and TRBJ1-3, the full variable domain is NAGVMQNPRHLVRRRGQEARLRCSPMKGHSHVYWYRQLPEEGLKFMVYLQKENIIDESGMPKERFSAEFPKEGPSILRIQQVVRGDSAAYFCASSPTESSGNTIYFGEGSWLTVV.